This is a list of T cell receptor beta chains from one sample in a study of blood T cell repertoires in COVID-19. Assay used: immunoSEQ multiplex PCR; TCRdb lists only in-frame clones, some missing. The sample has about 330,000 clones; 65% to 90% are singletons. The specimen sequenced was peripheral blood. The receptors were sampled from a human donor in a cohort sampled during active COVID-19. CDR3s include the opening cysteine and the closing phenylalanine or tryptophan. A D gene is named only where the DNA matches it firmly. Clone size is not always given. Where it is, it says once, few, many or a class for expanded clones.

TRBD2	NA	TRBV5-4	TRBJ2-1	TGTGCCAGCAGCTTTGGGACTAGCGGGGACAATGAGCAGTTCTTC	CASSFGTSGDNEQFF
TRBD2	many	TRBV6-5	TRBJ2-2	TGTGCCAGCCTAGGACTAGCAGGGAACACCGGGGAGCTGTTTTTT	CASLGLAGNTGELFF
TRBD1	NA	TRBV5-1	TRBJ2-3	TGCGCCAGCAGCTTAGGGGGCAGGGACACAGATACGCAGTATTTT	CASSLGGRDTDTQYF
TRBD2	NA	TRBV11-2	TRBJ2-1	TGTGCCAGCAGCTTCGGACTAGCGGGGGCTGCATCCTACAATGAGCAGTTCTTC	CASSFGLAGAASYNEQFF
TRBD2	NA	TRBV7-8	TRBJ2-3	TGTGCCAGCAGCTTAGGGACTAGCGGGGGATCGGATACGCAGTATTTT	CASSLGTSGGSDTQYF
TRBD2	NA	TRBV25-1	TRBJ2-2	TGTGCCAACTCAAAAGGGCTAGCGGGGCCCACCGGGGAGCTGTTTTTT	CANSKGLAGPTGELFF
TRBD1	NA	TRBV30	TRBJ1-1	TGTGCCTGGAGTGGGACAGGGGACTCTGAAGCTTTCTTT	CAWSGTGDSEAFF
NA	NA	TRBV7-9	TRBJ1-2	TGTGCCAGCAGCCCGAGGTCGGGGGTTGGCTACACCTTC	CASSPRSGVGYTF
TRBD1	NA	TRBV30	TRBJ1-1	TGTGCCTGGCTGGGACAGGGGAACACTGAAGCTTTCTTT	CAWLGQGNTEAFF
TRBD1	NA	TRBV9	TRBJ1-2	TGTGCCAGCAGCGTAGAGGGTCAGGGGGCTTACTATGGCTACACCTTC	CASSVEGQGAYYGYTF
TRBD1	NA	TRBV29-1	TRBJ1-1	TGCAGCGTTGAAGATCTCTCCAGGGGGATAACTGAAGCTTTCTTT	CSVEDLSRGITEAFF
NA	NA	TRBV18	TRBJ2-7	TGTGCCAGCTCCCAAGGACAGTTGATGACGTTCTACGAGCAGTACTTC	CASSQGQLMTFYEQYF
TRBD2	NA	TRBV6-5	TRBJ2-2	TGTGCCAGCAGAACTCCAGGACTAGCGTCCGGGGAGCTGTTTTTT	CASRTPGLASGELFF
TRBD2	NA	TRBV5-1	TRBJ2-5	TGCGCCAGCAGCTGTGCGGAGGCGGGGGAAGAGACCCAGTACTTC	CASSCAEAGEETQYF
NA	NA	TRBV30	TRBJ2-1	TGTGCCTGGAACTTCAACTCCTACAATGAGCAGTTCTTC	CAWNFNSYNEQFF
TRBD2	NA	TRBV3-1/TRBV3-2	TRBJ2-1	TGTGCCAGCAGCCTCTCTAGCGGGGGGGCGAATGAGCAGTTCTTC	CASSLSSGGANEQFF
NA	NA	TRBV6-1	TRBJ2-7	TGTGCCAGCAGTGAAGTAGTCCGGGCGGGCCGTTCCTACGAGCAGTACTTC	CASSEVVRAGRSYEQYF
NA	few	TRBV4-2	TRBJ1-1	TGTGCCAGCAGCCACTTGCGGGTGGACACTGAAGCTTTCTTT	CASSHLRVDTEAFF
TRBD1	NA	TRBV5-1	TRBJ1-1	TGCGCCAGCAGCTTCGGGACAGGGGTCTTCACTGAAGCTTTCTTT	CASSFGTGVFTEAFF
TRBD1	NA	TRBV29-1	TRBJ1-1	TGCAGCGTAGGACAGGGGACGAACACTGAAGCTTTCTTT	CSVGQGTNTEAFF
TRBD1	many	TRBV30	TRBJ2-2	TGTGCCTGGAGCGGACAGGGGGCCGTCGGGGAGCTGTTTTTT	CAWSGQGAVGELFF
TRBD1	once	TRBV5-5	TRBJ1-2	TGTGCCAGCAGCCCACTGGACAGGGCCAACTATGGCTACACCTTC	CASSPLDRANYGYTF
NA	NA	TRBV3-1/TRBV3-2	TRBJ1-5	TGTGCCAGCAGCCAAGGGGGCAGTCAGCCCCAGCATTTT	CASSQGGSQPQHF
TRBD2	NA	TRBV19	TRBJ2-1	TGTGCCAGTAGTCCTGATAGCGGGGGGGCGAATGAGCAGTTCTTC	CASSPDSGGANEQFF
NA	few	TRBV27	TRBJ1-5	TGTGCCAGCAGTTCCCAGGCAGAAACCTTTCAGCCCCAGCATTTT	CASSSQAETFQPQHF
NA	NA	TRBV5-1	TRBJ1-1	TGCGCCAGCAGCCTAACCCACAGAGACACTGAAGCTTTCTTT	CASSLTHRDTEAFF
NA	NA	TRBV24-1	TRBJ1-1	TGTGCCACCAGTGAAACAGGGTTCGGAGCTTTCTTT	CATSETGFGAFF
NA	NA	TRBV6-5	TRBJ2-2	TGTGCCAGCAGTTACTTTGACAGCACGAACACCGGGGAGCTGTTTTTT	CASSYFDSTNTGELFF
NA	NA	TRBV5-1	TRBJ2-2	TGCGCCAGCAGCTTGATTGGACTGACGGCGAACACCGGGGAGCTGTTTTTT	CASSLIGLTANTGELFF
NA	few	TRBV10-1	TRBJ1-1	TGCGCCAGGTATAAAGCTTTCTTT	CARYKAFF
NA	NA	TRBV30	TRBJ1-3	TGTGCCTGGAGTCCCTCGCGGGGGCCGAGCTCTGGAAACACCATATATTTT	CAWSPSRGPSSGNTIYF
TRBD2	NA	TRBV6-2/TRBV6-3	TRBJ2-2	TGTGCCAGCAGTTACTGGAAGGGGACTAGCGTCTCAGGGGAGCTGTTTTTT	CASSYWKGTSVSGELFF
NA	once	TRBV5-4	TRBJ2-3	TGTGCCAGCAGAGTTCGCGGGGAGGCAGATACGCAGTATTTT	CASRVRGEADTQYF
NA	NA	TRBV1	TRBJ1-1	TGCACCAGCAGCCACCCGGACAGGGGTAGGACTGAAGCTTTCTTT	CTSSHPDRGRTEAFF
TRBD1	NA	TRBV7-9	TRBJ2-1	TGTGCCAGCAGCCATGGGGACAGTACGCAGTTCTTC	CASSHGDSTQFF
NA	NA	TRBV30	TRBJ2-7	TGTGCCTGGAGTGTACCCAGCTCCTACGAGCAGTACTTC	CAWSVPSSYEQYF
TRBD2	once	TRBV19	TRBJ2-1	TGTGCCAGTAGTCCTACTAGCGGGTACTACAATGAGCAGTTCTTC	CASSPTSGYYNEQFF
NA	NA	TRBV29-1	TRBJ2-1	TGCAGCGTTGAAGGGCAGGGCGGCAATGAGCAGTTCTTC	CSVEGQGGNEQFF
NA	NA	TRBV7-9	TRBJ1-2	TGTGCCAGCAGCTTATATAGCGAAGCTAACTATGGCTACACCTTC	CASSLYSEANYGYTF
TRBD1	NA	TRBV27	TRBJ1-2	TGTGCCAGCAGTTTGACGGGACAGAACTATGGCTACACCTTC	CASSLTGQNYGYTF
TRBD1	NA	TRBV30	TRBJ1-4	TGTGCCTGGAGTCGGGACAGCAATGAAAAACTGTTTTTT	CAWSRDSNEKLFF
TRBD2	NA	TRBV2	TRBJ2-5	TGTGCCAGCAGTCCCGGGACTAGCTGGGGGAAAACCCAGTACTTC	CASSPGTSWGKTQYF
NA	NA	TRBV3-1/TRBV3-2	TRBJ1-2	TGTGCCAGCGGGGCAGCGGGGGGCTTAAGGGGCTACACCTTC	CASGAAGGLRGYTF
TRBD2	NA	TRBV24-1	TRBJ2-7	TGTGCCACCAGTGATTATGGGACTAGCGGGGGGTTTTACGAGCAGTACTTC	CATSDYGTSGGFYEQYF
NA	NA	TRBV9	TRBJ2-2	TGTGCCAGCAGCGTAGAGGGTAGGGGCACCGGGGAGCTGTTTTTT	CASSVEGRGTGELFF
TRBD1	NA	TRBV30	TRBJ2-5	TGTGCCTGGAACACGGAAGGACAGGGGTGGGAGACCCAGTACTTC	CAWNTEGQGWETQYF
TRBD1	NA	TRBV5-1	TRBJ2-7	TGCGCCAGCAGCGTAGGGACAGCATCCTACGAGCAGTACTTC	CASSVGTASYEQYF
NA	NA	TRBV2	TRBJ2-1	TGTGCCAGCATTGCCGGGTCCCCTTACAATGAGCAGTTCTTC	CASIAGSPYNEQFF